This TCR beta chain is drawn from a study of blood T cell repertoires in COVID-19 (dated by TCRdb to 2018 to 2020). Study-wide context: Samples from collaborators originated in the United States, Italy and Spain and spanned both the acute and convalescent phases of COVID-19. The material from the prospective study consisted of cDNA or gDNA derived from T cells, B-cell-depleted T cells, or PBMCs. The dataset comprised deeply sampled blood TCRbeta repertoires from subjects exposed to, actively infected with, or recovered from COVID-19. A freely available public database, intended as a resource for researchers studying the immune response to SARS-CoV-2, is where the repertoires were released. The samples were drawn from two sources: the first 160 participants of the ongoing ImmuneRACE study, and over 1,000 subjects contributed by 6 global collaborators. The sample metadata nearly always contained a de-identified subject ID, COVID-19 status, age in years and sex. HLA class I and class II types, where available, came from metadata supplied by the sample provider rather than from assay-based typing. General conclusions and limits of the study: The amount of clinical and demographic metadata varied by source and participant and was provided uncurated.

As to this clone: It lacks a known antigen. Within one base of it there is no much larger clone, and no base qualities were kept.

The CDR3 holds 14 amino acids from the cysteine to the phenylalanine. The DNA shown is the 42-base CDR3, in frame from base 1. Trimming removed 6 bases from V and 6 bases from J; the gene matches leave 7 bases unexplained. Taken from the germline V gene, the CDR1 and CDR2 loops are SQVTM and ANQGSEA. TCRbeta CDR3 regions were amplified from genomic DNA by means of the immunoSEQ Assay, a bias-controlled multiplex PCR. As for the authors' bioinformatics: The number of nucleated cells in each sample was estimated by amplification of reference gene primers within the assay. To quantify the absolute abundance of each unique TCRbeta CDR3 rearrangement, sequence reads were collapsed and filtered. Productive Simpson clonality was computed per sample as the square root of Simpson's diversity index over productive rearrangements. TCRdb obtained this table from immuneACCESS and retained in-frame rearrangements with V and J assigned. These tables miss some clones; where compared with another copy, unresolved V genes account for less than half of the shortfall, and the remainder is unexplained. D and trimming come from the DNA, and the V and J calls and clone size come from that table. A total of roughly 380,000 clones appear in this sample, 81% of them only once. The ten largest clones take up about 1% of the sample.

Whole blood was collected in K2EDTA tubes by collaborating institutions according to the institutions' own protocols. Collaborator samples were shipped for TCRbeta analysis as frozen whole blood, isolated PBMCs, or DNA extracted from either sample type. The TCR comes from a human donor with acute or convalescent COVID-19. The donor label of this sample is uncertain. The chain is encoded by TRBV29-1 joined to TRBJ1-5; 11 central bases correspond to TRBD1. Material for sequencing was peripheral blood. The nucleotide sequence reads as follows: TGCAGCGTAAGGACAGGGGGCGACTTTCAGCCCCAGCATTTT. This gives the protein CSVRTGGDFQPQHF. The full variable domain, with segments outside the CDR3 supplied by the reference TRBV29-1 and TRBJ1-5 proteins, appears as SAVISQKPSRDICQRGTSLTIQCQVDSQVTMMFWYRQQPGQSLTLIATANQGSEATYESGFVIDKFPISRPNLTFSTLTVSNMSPEDSSIYLCSVRTGGDFQPQHFGDGTRLSIL.